This TCR beta chain emerged from a study of T cells in Graves' hyperthyroidism and ophthalmopathy. Study as a whole: Peripheral blood was obtained at initial diagnosis, preceding any treatment.

The CDR3 sequence is 19 residues long. V was trimmed by 5 bases and J by 3 bases, leaving 23 bases between them. In germline, CDR1 is SGHAT, CDR2 FQNNGV. Patients were excluded for uncontrolled infection, other autoimmune disease, pregnancy or lactation. This clonotype was recorded a few times. The CDR3 regions of TCR beta were amplified from RNA transcripts. The HTBI primer set served for first-round RT-PCR of the TCR CDR3. MiXCR, run by TCRdb on the multiplex PCR reads, gives a single entry per CDR3 protein. This sample has roughly 240,000 distinct CDR3 sequences; almost 25% occur once, and the top ten carry 35%.

This receptor was taken from a woman in her 40s with Graves' ophthalmopathy. The rearrangement joins TRBV11-2 to TRBJ1-6, with a weak D call TRBD1 (6 bases). Sequences were obtained from blood. This CDR3 is CASSPPPGTGARYNSPLHF. CDR3 in DNA: TGTGCCAGCAGCCCACCCCCCGGTACGGGGGCACGCTATAATTCACCCCTCCACTTT.